The source of this T cell receptor (beta chain) is a study of T cell repertoires in cytomegalovirus infection (dated by TCRdb to between 2019 and 2020). The study in broad terms: Alongside well-studied HLA-B-restricted epitopes, the peptide stimulations were aimed at recently identified HLA-C-restricted CMV epitopes, whose presentation resists viral immunomodulation. Donor HLA type was relevant to the analysis, because carriage of CMV infection together with the matching HLA type was indicated by public TCR beta signatures. Study-wide conclusions, independent of this receptor: The ex vivo response was dominated by HLA-C-restricted CMV-specific TCR beta clonotypes, which also provided the single most frequent clonotype in two of eight donors. In both this cohort and an independent cohort of a few hundred donors, the cumulative frequency of public TCR beta family members distinguished carriers of CMV infection plus the relevant HLA type.

The treatment or condition label corresponds to: in vitro stimulation with specific CMV peptide epitopes to enrich CMV-specific T cells. Concerning this clonotype: The clone's antigen remains unknown. No base-level quality is on record; no much larger clone is a single base apart.

These reads were obtained on an Illumina HiSeq 1500. The public sequencing data were trimmed at Q25 with fastp and processed into clonotypes with MiXCR by TCRdb, which kept only in-frame beta chains. Rows merge per CDR3 protein into single entries with the most common DNA and genes. The sample data list just over 450,000 distinct CDR3 sequences, and approximately 40% of these were observed just once. The ten largest clones take up 43% of the sample. This TCR was sampled from a human donor in good health (CMV status not recorded). Some clones in this sample may be carry-over from other donors' samples. The sample in question was cultured PBMCs, obtained from culture after CMV antigen stimulation.

The base sequence is TGTGCCAGCAGCTTTCAGGGTAAAACTAGCACAGATACGCAGTATTTT. The resulting protein is CASSFQGKTSTDTQYF. The V and J genes are TRBV7-2 and TRBJ2-3; TRBD1 is possibly the D segment (5 matching bases). V and J lose 3 bases and 0 bases, and a span of 13 bases separates them. From the germline V gene, CDR1 is SGHTA and CDR2 is FQGNSA. From the cysteine up to the phenylalanine, the CDR3 has a length of 16 residues. Solely the CDR3 DNA is kept, with 48 bases framed from the first base.